This T cell receptor (beta chain) originates from a study of T cell responses to AZD1222 COVID-19 vaccine. With 4 bases clipped from V and 2 bases from J, the junction kept 6 bases outside the gene matches. Germline values: CDR1 MDHEN, CDR2 SYDVKM. The CDR3 totals 16 residues. This clone occurred a few times. TCRdb's copy holds only in-frame clones and misses some; the assay was immunoSEQ multiplex PCR. Altogether 150,000 to 200,000 clones are present, 85% to 90% being singletons, with the ten largest covering around 10%. The origin of this receptor is an adult who received the AZD1222 COVID-19 vaccine. The chain links TRBV28 to TRBJ1-4; 8 bases map to TRBD1. Sequenced material: peripheral blood, taken 28 days after the second AZD1222 dose. CDR3 sequence reads: CASSSPRGRTNEKLFF. Here the CDR3 DNA reads TGTGCCAGCAGTTCTCCCAGGGGGCGGACTAATGAAAAACTGTTTTTT.